Shown below are 19 T cell receptor beta chains from a single sample sequenced in a study of vaccination and CD4 T cells after COVID-19. As for treatment: roughly 10-day PBMC culture with coronavirus spike peptide pools or control peptides (ViraFEST assay). These receptors have no identified antigens. An Oncomine TCR Beta short-read assay was used to sequence the DNA from cultured CD4+ T cells. TCRdb reanalysed the PCR reads using MiXCR and keeps one entry per CDR3 protein. The table records 8,500 to 10,000 distinct CDR3 sequences, around 50% of them present only once. Sample: CD4+ T cells from blood, cultured in vitro. Every receptor here comes from a human donor who had recovered from COVID-19.

The table lists this clonotype with a few counts. CDR3: CASSVQPGQGAVQPQHF. In nucleotides, the CDR3 is TGTGCCAGCAGTGTACAACCGGGACAGGGGGCCGTTCAGCCCCAGCATTTT. The chain links TRBV6-1 to TRBJ1-5; 12 bases are a match to TRBD1. V lost 4 bases, J lost 6 bases, and 10 bases stayed unmatched. This CDR3 contains 17 residues. Germline CDR1 and CDR2: MNHNS and SASEGT.

V gene TRBV19 combines with J gene TRBJ1-5; weak D call: TRBD1 (5 bases). The CDR3 is made up of 15 amino acids. Between the trimmed V and J ends, which lost 5 bases and 0 bases, there was a span of 11 bases. The germline gives CDR1 LNHDA, CDR2 SQIVND (reference sequence). This CDR3 is CASSARVNSNQPQHF. CDR3 nucleotides: TGTGCCAGTAGTGCCAGGGTCAATAGCAATCAGCCCCAGCATTTT.

The V gene is TRBV4-1, the J gene TRBJ1-1; D is ambiguous. The CDR3 covers 15 residues. Between the trimmed V and J ends, which lost 0 bases and 1 base, there was a span of 9 bases. CDR1 and CDR2 from the germline V gene are MGHRA and YSYEKL. The CDR3, as DNA: TGCGCCAGCAGCCAAGATCAAGTAGGGAACACTGAAGCTTTCTTT. It encodes CASSQDQVGNTEAFF.

V and J are TRBV20-1 and TRBJ1-2; D perhaps matches TRBD1 (6 bases). The CDR3 extends over 14 amino acids. From germline, CDR1 is DFQATT and CDR2 SNEGSKA (reference sequence). V gave up 6 bases and J gave up 7 bases, with 21 bases separating them. CDR3: CSARETGSSSGYTF. The CDR3 DNA follows: TGCAGTGCCAGGGAAACAGGGTCTTCGAGTGGCTACACCTTC.

V and J are TRBV5-1 and TRBJ1-1; 7 bases fit TRBD1. CDR3 length: 18 amino acids. V was clipped by 0 bases and J by 0 bases; unmatched bases: 11. CDR1 is SGHRS, CDR2 YFSETQ, per germline. For the CDR3, the DNA is TGCGCCAGCAGCTTGGCCGGGGACAGACAGCATATGAACACTGAAGCTTTCTTT. Its translation is CASSLAGDRQHMNTEAFF. Looking up the rest from reference TRBV5-1 and TRBJ1-1 gives the full variable domain: KAGVTQTPRYLIKTRGQQVTLSCSPISGHRSVSWYQQTPGQGLQFLFEYFSETQRNKGNFPGRFSGRQFSNSRSEMNVSTLELGDSALYLCASSLAGDRQHMNTEAFFGQGTRLTVV.

This clonotype was observed a single time. The chain links TRBV6-1 to TRBJ1-3; D gene unclear. Per germline, CDR1 MNHNS and CDR2 SASEGT. Trimming stripped 10 bases from V and 1 base from J, with 17 bases between. The CDR3 runs to 15 residues. The CDR3 region is CATYPTLSSGNTIYF. CDR3 DNA: TGTGCCACTTACCCGACTCTGAGTTCTGGAAACACCATATATTTT.

V gene TRBV29-1 combines with J gene TRBJ1-2, with 9 bases lining up with TRBD1. This CDR3 comprises 15 residues. V lost 6 bases to trimming and J lost 0 bases; unmatched junction nucleotides: 8. Per the germline V gene, CDR1 is SQVTM and CDR2 is ANQGSEA. CDR3 protein: CSVGGQGVSNYGYTF. For the CDR3, the DNA is TGCAGCGTGGGGGGACAGGGTGTCTCTAACTATGGCTACACCTTC.

The chain combines TRBV18 with TRBJ2-7; 11 nucleotides match TRBD1. The V segment lost 3 bases and the J segment 5 bases; nucleotides outside the gene matches: 9. Germline CDR1 and CDR2: KGHSH and LQKENI. The CDR3 is made up of 16 amino acids. The CDR3 sequence: CASSPRTGGRGNEQYF. In DNA, the CDR3 is TGTGCCAGCTCACCCCGGACAGGGGGCCGGGGCAACGAGCAGTACTTC.

V usage is TRBV6-1 and J usage is TRBJ1-6; 7 nucleotides line up with TRBD1. This CDR3 region has 16 residues. Germline lookup yields CDR1 MNHNS and CDR2 SASEGT. With 4 bases clipped from V and 2 bases from J, the junction kept 5 bases outside the gene matches. The CDR3 loop is CASSVYQGAYNSPLHF. The CDR3 DNA reads as TGTGCCAGCAGTGTCTACCAGGGGGCCTATAATTCACCCCTCCACTTT.

The chain carries TRBV7-2 and TRBJ1-3; no clear D gene. Germline V CDR1 and CDR2: SGHTA, FQGNSA. Trimming cost V 2 bases and J 7 bases, with 9 bases left between them. The CDR3 covers 13 residues. The CDR3 protein is CASSLRPANTIYF. The CDR3 DNA sequence: TGTGCCAGCAGCTTACGGCCTGCGAACACCATATATTTT.

This clonotype was seen a handful of times. The rearrangement links TRBV20-1 to TRBJ1-2; 11 bases line up with TRBD1. V dropped 6 bases and J dropped 3; count of bases not matched to a gene: 6. CDR3 length equals 14 residues. Germline V gene sequence: CDR1 DFQATT, CDR2 SNEGSKA (reference sequence). Here the CDR3 DNA reads TGCAGTGCCCCCCGGACAGGGGGCGACTATGGCTACACCTTC. Its protein product is CSAPRTGGDYGYTF.

This chain uses TRBV10-3 with TRBJ2-7, with D unresolved. CDR1 and CDR2 (germline): ENHRY, SYGVKD. The CDR3 totals 11 residues. The ends were cut back, 3 bases at V and 7 bases at J, with 7 bases in the middle. The CDR3 DNA is TGTGCCATCAGTGATATCTGGGAGCAGTACTTC. Its protein is CAISDIWEQYF.

This chain joins TRBV12-3 or TRBV12-4 and TRBJ1-2, with 8 bases identical to TRBD1. The CDR3 runs 16 residues. V lost 7 bases and J lost 3; bases outside the gene matches: 13. The CDR3 here is CASTLGFGDRYYGYTF. The CDR3 DNA sequence: TGTGCCAGCACCTTGGGGTTTGGGGACAGGTACTATGGCTACACCTTC.

This clonotype has a handful of counts. The V gene is TRBV27, the J gene TRBJ1-1; maybe TRBD1 (5 bases). The CDR3 sequence is 13 residues long. The germline gives CDR1 MNHEY, CDR2 SMNVEV (reference sequence). The V end lost 5 bases, the J end lost 0 bases, and 7 bases lay between the germline ends. CDR3 sequence reads: CASSPRVNTEAFF. The CDR3 bases are TGTGCCAGCAGTCCCAGGGTGAACACTGAAGCTTTCTTT.

A note on this clonotype: At one boundary the junction diverges from the germline segment, which might be a read error. The rearrangement joins TRBV7-6 to TRBJ2-3; D is unclear. There are 14 residues in the CDR3. Germline V gene data show CDR1 as SGHVS and CDR2 as FNYEAQ. This CDR3 reads CASSLSRGTDTQYF. The CDR3, as DNA: TGTGCTAGCAGCTTATCACGGGGCACAGATACGCAGTATTTT.

The table lists this clonotype with a few counts. The V gene is TRBV7-9, the J gene TRBJ2-5; 8 bases map to TRBD1. The CDR3 totals 14 residues. Germline trimming cut 4 bases from V and 2 bases from J; bases unmatched to any gene: 3. The germline V gene encodes CDR1 SEHNR and CDR2 FQNEAQ (reference sequence). CDR3 in DNA: TGTGCCAGCAGCTCACGACAGGGGCAAGAGACCCAGTACTTC. This codes for CASSSRQGQETQYF.

This clonotype has a handful of counts. A read error may produce the germline difference seen at one junction end. The rearrangement joins TRBV7-2 to TRBJ1-3; no firm D call. The CDR3 consists of 16 residues. The V gene's germline CDR1 is SGHTA and CDR2 FQGNSA. DNA for the CDR3: TGTGCCAGCAGGTTAGGCGGTGCTGACGGTGGAAACACCATATATTTT. Translated: CASRLGGADGGNTIYF.

The genes are TRBV5-8 and TRBJ1-6; D unresolved. Germline V lookup: CDR1 SGHTS, CDR2 YDEGEE. The CDR3 contains 15 residues. Trimming removed 4 bases from V and 7 bases from J, with 15 bases in between. CDR3: CASSVFGYSNSPLHF. The CDR3 nucleotides read TGTGCCAGCAGCGTTTTTGGGTACTCAAATTCACCCCTCCACTTT.

This clonotype has just a few counts. The rearrangement links TRBV7-8 to TRBJ1-5; D gene unclear. The CDR3 has 14 residues. The germline V and J ends were trimmed by 1 base and 6 bases, with 10 bases remaining between them. CDR1 is SGHVS and CDR2 is FQNEAQ in the germline V gene. The CDR3 is CASSLVSSGQPQHF. CDR3 in DNA: TGTGCCAGCAGCTTAGTTTCGTCGGGTCAGCCCCAGCATTTT.